Listed below are T cell receptor beta chains from one sample, sequenced in a study of blood T cell repertoires in COVID-19. The assay was immunoSEQ multiplex PCR, and TCRdb's table has in-frame clones only and misses some. The sample contains 250,000 to 300,000 clones, approximately 90% of which appear only once. Source material: peripheral blood. The receptors were gathered from a man aged 35-49 years with acute or convalescent COVID-19. The CDR3 runs from the conserved cysteine through the conserved F or W. The D gene is left open where the match is weak. Clone size, where shown, is once, few, many, or a class for clones that have expanded.

j_call	clone_size	d_call	v_call	cdr3_nt	cdr3_aa
TRBJ1-1	NA	NA	TRBV5-1	TGCGCCAGCAGCATCCTCCCCGGACTCGGGACTGAAGCTTTCTTT	CASSILPGLGTEAFF
TRBJ2-1	NA	TRBD1	TRBV7-2	TGTGCCAGCAGCTCCCGGACAGGGTATGAGCAGTTCTTC	CASSSRTGYEQFF
TRBJ2-2	few	NA	TRBV9	TGTGCCAGCAGCGTAGATCTCTCCTCCGCCGGGGAGCTGTTTTTT	CASSVDLSSAGELFF
TRBJ1-6	NA	NA	TRBV6-1	TGTGCCAGCAGTGAATGGCTACAGGCCGGTTCACCCCTCCACTTT	CASSEWLQAGSPLHF
TRBJ1-3	NA	NA	TRBV5-1	TGCGCCAGCAGCGGGGGGAGAAACTCTGGAAACACCATATATTTT	CASSGGRNSGNTIYF
TRBJ2-1	NA	NA	TRBV29-1	TGCAGCGTTGGTAGAGGCGATGAGCAGTTCTTC	CSVGRGDEQFF
TRBJ2-3	NA	TRBD1	TRBV2	TGTGCCAGCAGTGAAGCGGACAGGGGGTTGGATACGCAGTATTTT	CASSEADRGLDTQYF
TRBJ1-6	NA	NA	TRBV5-6	TGTGCCAGCAGCCCCGCGTGGAATTCACCCCTCCACTTT	CASSPAWNSPLHF
TRBJ1-3	NA	NA	TRBV5-6	TGTGCCAGCAGCTCTCGGGATGGCAGTCCTCGGGGAAACACCATATATTTT	CASSSRDGSPRGNTIYF
TRBJ2-2	NA	NA	TRBV29-1	TGCAGCGTCGACGGACTCTCGGCCGGGGAGCTGTTTTTT	CSVDGLSAGELFF
TRBJ2-1	NA	TRBD1	TRBV5-1	TGCGCCAGCAGCTTGGCTCCCTCCGGGACAGGGGGGAAGAATGAGCAGTTCTTC	CASSLAPSGTGGKNEQFF
TRBJ1-1	once	NA	TRBV10-2	TGCGCCAGCAGACTTAGGACAGCCGGCACTGAAGCTTTCTTT	CASRLRTAGTEAFF